The rows below give T cell receptor beta chains drawn from one sample of a study of shared clonotypes between healthy human individuals. Here immunoSEQ multiplex PCR was the method, and the copy in TCRdb shows in-frame clones only, minus some. Of 1,500,000 or so clones listed, just under 99% are singletons. Sequencing was performed on naive CD4+ T cells sorted from blood. The receptor source for this set is a man aged 25 to 40 in good health. The CDR3 runs from the conserved cysteine through the conserved F or W. A D gene is named only where the DNA matches it firmly. Some rows mark clone size as missing; the rest say once, few, many or name a class of expanded clone.

TRBV5-1,-,TRBJ2-1,TRBD2,TGCGCCAGCAGCGGGACTAGCGGACAAAATGAGCAGTTCTTC,CASSGTSGQNEQFF
TRBV28,-,TRBJ1-4,-,TGTGCCAGCAGTTTATTGGCAGGAAAACTGTTTTTT,CASSLLAGKLFF
TRBV30,-,TRBJ1-5,TRBD1,TGTGCCTGGAGTGTAAGAGGACAGGGGGCTCGGCAGCCCCAGCATTTT,CAWSVRGQGARQPQHF
TRBV5-1,-,TRBJ2-2,-,TGCGCCAGCACCCCTGGTCTAGCGGGGGAGCTGTTTTTT,CASTPGLAGELFF
TRBV5-1,once,TRBJ1-1,TRBD1,TGCGCCAGCAGCTCCCGGACAGGGCAAAACACTGAAGCTTTCTTT,CASSSRTGQNTEAFF
TRBV28,-,TRBJ1-2,TRBD1,TGTGCCAGCAGAGGGACAGGAGGCTACACCTTC,CASRGTGGYTF
TRBV27,-,TRBJ2-7,-,TGTGCCAGCAGTTTAGGGTACGAGCAGTACTTC,CASSLGYEQYF
TRBV21-1,-,TRBJ2-3,-,TGTGCCACCAGGATGGGTACGCAGTATTTT,CATRMGTQYF
TRBV10-2,-,TRBJ2-2,-,TGCGCCAGCAGTGTATTAGAGAGGACCGGGGAGCTGTTTTTT,CASSVLERTGELFF
TRBV5-1,-,TRBJ2-1,-,TGCGCCAGCAGCAAACTAGGCTCCTACAATGAGCAGTTCTTC,CASSKLGSYNEQFF
TRBV6-5,-,TRBJ1-5,TRBD1,TGTGCCAGCAGGGGACAGGGCAGCAATCAGCCCCAGCATTTT,CASRGQGSNQPQHF
TRBV15,-,TRBJ2-2,-,TGTGCCACCAGCAGAGATTTGACAGGTTTAACCGGGGAGCTGTTTTTT,CATSRDLTGLTGELFF
TRBV28,-,TRBJ2-1,TRBD2,TGTGCCAGCAGACCGGGACTAGCGGGAGCTGAGCAGTTCTTC,CASRPGLAGAEQFF
TRBV5-1,once,TRBJ1-2,TRBD1,TGCGCCAGCAGCGCTGGGGACAGAGGGGATGAAGGCTACACCTTC,CASSAGDRGDEGYTF
TRBV4-1,once,TRBJ1-5,-,TGCGCCAGCAGCCAAGTAGGGGCAGGGTTTAATCAGCCCCAGCATTTT,CASSQVGAGFNQPQHF
TRBV7-9,-,TRBJ2-1,-,TGTGCCAGCAGCTCGGGTTCGGGGGTCCGAAACAATGAGCAGTTCTTC,CASSSGSGVRNNEQFF
TRBV6-1,once,TRBJ1-5,-,TGTGCCAGCAGAGGGGTGGGGAGCAATCAGCCCCAGCATTTT,CASRGVGSNQPQHF
TRBV7-2,-,TRBJ2-1,-,TGTGCCAGCAGCTTATCCTGGGGCCTGCTTGAGTCGTTCTTC,CASSLSWGLLESFF
TRBV7-2,-,TRBJ2-2,TRBD2,TGTGCCAGCAGCATCTTCTTAGCGGGAGGGAGGTCAGGGGAGCTGTTTTTT,CASSIFLAGGRSGELFF
TRBV28,-,TRBJ2-1,-,TGTGCCAGCAGATTCGGGACAAGCACCCATGAGCAGTTCTTC,CASRFGTSTHEQFF
TRBV20-1,-,TRBJ2-5,-,TGCAGTGGAAGGCTCCAAGAGACCCAGTACTTC,CSGRLQETQYF
TRBV25-1,-,TRBJ2-7,TRBD1,TGTGCCAGCAGTTTCGGGACAGGGGGGCCCGGGGGGCAGTACTTC,CASSFGTGGPGGQYF
TRBV18,-,TRBJ2-5,TRBD1,TGTGCCAGCTCAGACAGGGGTCGGGAGACCCAGTACTTC,CASSDRGRETQYF
TRBV18,-,TRBJ1-1,TRBD1,TGTGCCAGCTCACCGCGGGGACAGTCCCTCACTGAAGCTTTCTTT,CASSPRGQSLTEAFF
TRBV5-1,-,TRBJ2-1,-,TGCGCCAGCAGCCTCGTCCTACAAAGGGGAAACAATGAGCAGTTCTTC,CASSLVLQRGNNEQFF
TRBV19,once,TRBJ2-1,TRBD2,TGTGCCAGTAGTACTCCTAGCGGGTCCTACAATGAGCAGTTCTTC,CASSTPSGSYNEQFF
TRBV9,-,TRBJ2-1,TRBD2,TGTGCCAGCAGCTTAATGACTAGCGGGAGGGGACTAAAGGTGAATGAGCAGTTCTTC,CASSLMTSGRGLKVNEQFF
TRBV5-1,-,TRBJ2-1,-,TGCGCCAGCAGCTTGGGGTTGGCGGAGGGGGAGCAGTTCTTC,CASSLGLAEGEQFF
TRBV9,-,TRBJ2-2,TRBD2,TGTGCCAGCAGCCCGAGCAGCGGGAGGGGCGCCGGGGAGCTGTTTTTT,CASSPSSGRGAGELFF
TRBV19,-,TRBJ1-5,-,TGTGCCAGTAGTATAGTGACAGGATCGAATCAGCCCCAGCATTTT,CASSIVTGSNQPQHF
TRBV5-1,-,TRBJ2-1,-,TGCGCCAGCAGCTTGTTGACCTCCTCCTACAATGAGCAGTTCTTC,CASSLLTSSYNEQFF
TRBV14,-,TRBJ2-2,TRBD2,TGTGCCAGCAGCTGGGGTACTAGCGGCACCGGGGAGCTGTTTTTT,CASSWGTSGTGELFF
TRBV25-1,-,TRBJ1-1,-,TGTGCCAGCAGTGATCCGCTGAACACTGAAGCTTTCTTT,CASSDPLNTEAFF
TRBV4-3,-,TRBJ1-2,TRBD1,TGCGCCAGCAGCCAGCTTACAGGGGATGGCTACACCTTC,CASSQLTGDGYTF
TRBV9,-,TRBJ2-5,TRBD1,TGTGCCAGCAGCGTAGGTACCGGGACAGGGGCAGAGACCCAGTACTTC,CASSVGTGTGAETQYF
TRBV5-4,-,TRBJ2-1,-,TGTGCCAGCAGCCGCAGGGCAAGCTCCTACAATGAGCAGTTCTTC,CASSRRASSYNEQFF
TRBV30,-,TRBJ1-1,-,TGTGCCTGGAGTGTAATGTTGGAAACGGAAGCTTTCTTT,CAWSVMLETEAFF
TRBV10-3,few,TRBJ2-7,-,TGTGCCATCAGACCTAGAGGGGACGAGCAGTACTTC,CAIRPRGDEQYF
TRBV5-4,-,TRBJ2-1,TRBD1,TGTGCCAGCAGCTCCAACCGGGACAGGGGTTACAATGAGCAGTTCTTC,CASSSNRDRGYNEQFF
TRBV28,-,TRBJ1-4,-,TGTGCCAGTAGTTCGAGGGGGGAAAAACTGTTTTTT,CASSSRGEKLFF
TRBV29-1,-,TRBJ2-1,-,TGCAGCGTTGAGGGGAACCAGTACAATGAGCAGTTCTTC,CSVEGNQYNEQFF
TRBV2,-,TRBJ2-1,-,TGTGCCAGCAGTGAGAGTGGCAATGAGCAGTTCTTC,CASSESGNEQFF
TRBV27,-,TRBJ1-5,-,TGTGCCAGCGGTTACAGCTCTCACGGGGGCAATCAGCCCCAGCATTTT,CASGYSSHGGNQPQHF
TRBV6-1,-,TRBJ1-4,-,TGTGCCAGCACAGGGACGGGTGAAAAACTGTTTTTT,CASTGTGEKLFF
TRBV5-1,-,TRBJ1-2,-,TGCGCCAGCAGCTTGGGGACAGCGATATATGGCTACACCTTC,CASSLGTAIYGYTF
TRBV10-1,-,TRBJ2-5,-,TGCGCCAGCAGTGAGTCCGGCGTCACGGAGACCCAGTACTTC,CASSESGVTETQYF
TRBV4-1,-,TRBJ2-7,TRBD2,TGCGCCAGCAGCCCAGCGCCTACTAGCGGAACCTACGAGCAGTACTTC,CASSPAPTSGTYEQYF
TRBV7-9,-,TRBJ2-2,-,TGTGCCAGCACCGATCTAGCCGGGGGGCCCACCGGGGAGCTGTTTTTT,CASTDLAGGPTGELFF
TRBV5-1,-,TRBJ2-3,-,TGCGCCAGCAGCTTAAGCACAGATACGCAGTATTTT,CASSLSTDTQYF
TRBV9,-,TRBJ2-3,-,TGTGCCAGCAGCGTAGAAGGAGGAAGCATAGGTACTAGCACAGATACGCAGTATTTT,CASSVEGGSIGTSTDTQYF
TRBV6-1,once,TRBJ2-1,-,TGTGCCAGCAGTGAAGCCCTGCCCTTTGACTCCTACAATGAGCAGTTCTTC,CASSEALPFDSYNEQFF
TRBV29-1,-,TRBJ1-2,-,TGCAGCGTTCCGACGCATCTTACCTATGGCTACACCTTC,CSVPTHLTYGYTF